This TCR beta chain was sequenced in a study of identical twins. Regarding the study as a whole: For out-of-frame alpha sequences shared by twins, low generation probability was in excess. A cross-sectional statistical analysis, not follow-up of the same donors, supported the conclusions.

This clonotype was counted between two and nine times. Its antigen is not known. Trimming took off 4 bases at V and 3 bases at J, with 13 bases between the two ends. Germline CDR1 reads MDHEN; CDR2 reads SYDVKM. CDR3 length equals 14 residues. Each cDNA held unique molecular identifiers, and template switching gave it a universal primer site. In TCRdb, the 5' RACE reads were re-called with MiXCR into one record per CDR3 protein. The sample includes 1.5 million to 2 million distinct CDR3 sequences, roughly 35% seen only once; the top ten take roughly 0.3%. The sample consisted of cord blood. The rearrangement links TRBV28 to TRBJ2-7, with TRBD2 as a possible D gene (6 bases). The receptor comes from a newborn girl in good health. CDR3 sequence (DNA): TGTGCCAGCAGTTCCTCAGGGAGGAGCTACGAGCAGTACTTC. Protein sequence: CASSSSGRSYEQYF.